This TCR beta chain was documented in a study of Tregs in tolerant kidney transplant recipients. General study results and limits: Biological reproducibility was not directly addressed, but technical replication error appeared minimal. Expanding Tregs on activated donor B cells appeared to best identify donor-specific TCRbeta clones. The small number of patients limits these findings pending further validation.

CD4+CD25+CD127- Tregs, CD4+CD25- non-Tregs, CD4 and CD8 cells were sorted. The germline V and J ends were trimmed by 0 bases and 0 bases, with 12 bases remaining between them. Germline V gene data show CDR1 as SGHVS and CDR2 as FQNEAQ. This CDR3 comprises 16 residues. Points on this clone: Its target is unknown.

Repertoires were generated with immunoSEQ multiplex PCR, while TCRdb's copy carries only in-frame clones and drops some. The data show more than 90,000 clones, around 91% seen once. The genes are TRBV7-8 and TRBJ2-7, with D uncertain. Sequenced sample: CD4+ T cells from blood. This receptor was taken from a human donor in good health. In DNA form, the CDR3 reads TGTGCCAGCAGCTTAGCCGACTTCTACCCCTCCTACGAGCAGTACTTC. Its translation is CASSLADFYPSYEQYF.